These 13 T cell receptor beta chains came from one sample sequenced in a study of a mutant IDH1 vaccine in newly diagnosed glioma. This sample's time point: baseline, week 1 (first vaccination visit). The treatment was: pre-vaccination baseline after standard-of-care therapy. The protocol was immunoSEQ multiplex PCR, while the TCRdb copy is restricted to in-frame clones and leaves out a portion. The sample lists around 50,000 clones, 86% seen once, with 2% to 2.5% in the top ten. The specimen was PBMCs, collected from a glioma patient treated with radiotherapy, temozolomide or both. The receptor set was obtained from a man aged 35 to 55 with glioma.

The chain uses TRBV10-1 and TRBJ2-2; D possibly corresponds to TRBD2 (7 bases). This CDR3 comprises 17 residues. V gave up 6 bases and J gave up 3 bases, with 20 bases separating them. CDR1 is WNHNN and CDR2 is SYGVQD in the germline V gene (reference sequence). The CDR3 DNA reads TGCGCCAGCAGGGTTGGAGGGGGGAGGGTTTACACCGGGGAGCTGTTTTTT. It yields the protein CASRVGGGRVYTGELFF.

This clone has just one count. This sequence joins TRBV9 and TRBJ2-7, with TRBD2 as a possible D gene (5 bases). From germline, CDR1 is SGDLS and CDR2 YYNGEE. The CDR3 consists of 13 residues. V was trimmed by 0 bases and J by 3 bases, leaving 7 bases between them. CDR3: CASSVGGIYEQYF. The CDR3 DNA is TGTGCCAGCAGCGTAGGAGGGATCTACGAGCAGTACTTC.

The genes are TRBV6-5 and TRBJ1-5; the D gene is possibly TRBD1 (5 bases). The CDR3 has 15 residues. Germline V lookup: CDR1 MNHEY, CDR2 SVGAGI. Trimming shortened V by 6 bases and J by 3 bases, and 15 bases separated the two germline ends. Here the CDR3 reads CASREGIGANQPQHF. CDR3 sequence (DNA): TGTGCCAGCAGAGAGGGGATAGGGGCCAATCAGCCCCAGCATTTT.

The chain links TRBV29-1 to TRBJ2-1, with 13 bases identical to TRBD2. The junction had 7 bases not matched to a gene; V was cut back by 7 bases and J by 10 bases. CDR3 length: 13 amino acids. CDR1 and CDR2 (germline): SQVTM, ANQGSEA. The CDR3 reads CSGRTSGRGEQFF. CDR3 DNA: TGCAGCGGACGAACTAGCGGGAGGGGCGAGCAGTTCTTC.

Here the CDR3 reads CARGLPSGRDTQYF. In DNA, the CDR3 is TGTGCCAGAGGCCTCCCTAGCGGGCGAGATACGCAGTATTTT. This rearrangement joins TRBV19 to TRBJ2-3; the match to TRBD2 covers 8 bases. The ends lost 9 bases at V and 5 bases at J; junction bases unmatched: 10. Germline V gene sequence: CDR1 LNHDA, CDR2 SQIVND (reference sequence). The CDR3 extends over 14 amino acids.

This chain joins TRBV9 and TRBJ2-2; 14 positions match TRBD2. Trimming took 4 bases from V and 4 from J; bases not matched to a gene: 9. The CDR3 consists of 18 residues. Germline values: CDR1 SGDLS, CDR2 YYNGEE. In DNA form, the CDR3 reads TGTGCCAGCAGCTTCCTCTCCGGGACTAGCGGGGGCACCGGGGAGCTGTTTTTT. Translating gives CASSFLSGTSGGTGELFF.

The V gene is TRBV28, the J gene TRBJ2-7; TRBD1 matches at 10 bases. Trimming cost V 5 bases and J 4 bases; bases outside gene matches: 5. This CDR3 is built from 14 residues. CDR1 MDHEN and CDR2 SYDVKM come from the germline V gene. CDR3 sequence (DNA): TGTGCCAGCAGTGCGCCGGGACAGGGGTACGAGCAGTACTTC. It encodes CASSAPGQGYEQYF.

The chain combines TRBV7-9 with TRBJ1-1; 9 positions match TRBD1. J gave up 4 bases and V 7 bases, and 7 bases lay outside the gene matches. The germline CDR1 and CDR2 sequences are SEHNR and FQNEAQ (reference sequence). The CDR3 is made up of 14 amino acids. CDR3 nucleotide sequence: TGTGCCAGCAAATCACAGGGGGCAAGCACTGAAGCTTTCTTT. Protein sequence: CASKSQGASTEAFF. The whole variable domain, remainder taken from reference TRBV7-9 and TRBJ1-1, is DTGVSQNPRHKITKRGQNVTFRCDPISEHNRLYWYRQTLGQGPEFLTYFQNEAQLEKSRLLSDRFSAERPKGSFSTLEIQRTEQGDSAMYLCASKSQGASTEAFFGQGTRLTVV.

The rearrangement joins TRBV25-1 to TRBJ2-7, with D possibly TRBD2 on 6 matching bases. This CDR3 has 14 residues. The V end lost 7 bases, the J end lost 0 bases, and 13 bases lay between the germline ends. Germline lookup yields CDR1 MGHDK and CDR2 SYGVNS. Here the CDR3 reads CASTRRGSSYEQYF. For the CDR3, the DNA is TGTGCCAGCACGAGGCGGGGAAGCTCCTACGAGCAGTACTTC.

The gene calls are TRBV6-1 and TRBJ2-7, with D perhaps TRBD1 or TRBD2 (5 bases each). The CDR3 has 12 amino acids. Trimming removed 7 bases from V and 6 bases from J, with 13 bases in between. In germline, CDR1 is MNHNS, CDR2 SASEGT. Here the CDR3 reads CASNRDAPEQYF. The CDR3 nucleotides are TGTGCCAGCAACCGGGACGCCCCCGAGCAGTACTTC.

This clone was recorded once. This chain joins TRBV4-1 and TRBJ2-5, with no clear D. The CDR3 covers 14 residues. Trimming took off 2 bases at V and 0 bases at J, with 7 bases between the two ends. Germline CDR1 is MGHRA and CDR2 is YSYEKL. The CDR3 DNA follows: TGCGCCAGCAGCCAATTTATTTACCAAGAGACCCAGTACTTC. This codes for CASSQFIYQETQYF.

V is TRBV5-1 and J is TRBJ2-3, with D possibly being TRBD1 (7 bases). V was pared by 8 bases and J by 4 bases, with 14 bases between. Germline V lookup: CDR1 SGHRS, CDR2 YFSETQ. This CDR3 comprises 13 residues. For the CDR3, the DNA is TGCGCCAGTCGACAGGGAGGTTCAGATACGCAGTATTTT. This translates into CASRQGGSDTQYF.

J is TRBJ2-2 and V is TRBV7-2, with TRBD1 matching over 8 bases. Germline lookup yields CDR1 SGHTA and CDR2 FQGNSA. CDR3 length: 18 residues. V was clipped by 4 bases and J by 4 bases; unmatched bases: 14. DNA for the CDR3: TGTGCCAGCAGCTCCCGTCCGACAGGGGCTAAGCGCACCGGGGAGCTGTTTTTT. Its translation is CASSSRPTGAKRTGELFF.